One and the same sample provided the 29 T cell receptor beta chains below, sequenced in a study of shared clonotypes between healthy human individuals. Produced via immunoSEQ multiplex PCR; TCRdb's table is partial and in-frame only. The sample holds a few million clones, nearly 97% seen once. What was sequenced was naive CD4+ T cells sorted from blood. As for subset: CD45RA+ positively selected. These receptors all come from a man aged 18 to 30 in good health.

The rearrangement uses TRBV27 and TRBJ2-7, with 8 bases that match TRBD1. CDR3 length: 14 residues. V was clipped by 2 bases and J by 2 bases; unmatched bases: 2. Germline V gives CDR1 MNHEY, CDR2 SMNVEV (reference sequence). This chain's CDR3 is CASSLMGQAYEQYF. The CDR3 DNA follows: TGTGCCAGCAGTTTAATGGGACAGGCCTACGAGCAGTACTTC.

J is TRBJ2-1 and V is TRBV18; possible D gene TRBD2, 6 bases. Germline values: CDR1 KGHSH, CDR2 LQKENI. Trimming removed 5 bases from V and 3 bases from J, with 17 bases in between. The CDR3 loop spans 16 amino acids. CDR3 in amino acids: CASSFQMAGLYNEQFF. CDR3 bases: TGTGCCAGCTCATTTCAAATGGCGGGACTCTACAATGAGCAGTTCTTC.

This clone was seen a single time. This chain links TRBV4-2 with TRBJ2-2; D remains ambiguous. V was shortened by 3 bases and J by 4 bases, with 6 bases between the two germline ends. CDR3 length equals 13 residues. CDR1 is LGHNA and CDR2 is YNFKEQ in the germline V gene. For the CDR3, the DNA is TGTGCCAGCAGCCAGGTCACCACCGGGGAGCTGTTTTTT. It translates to CASSQVTTGELFF.

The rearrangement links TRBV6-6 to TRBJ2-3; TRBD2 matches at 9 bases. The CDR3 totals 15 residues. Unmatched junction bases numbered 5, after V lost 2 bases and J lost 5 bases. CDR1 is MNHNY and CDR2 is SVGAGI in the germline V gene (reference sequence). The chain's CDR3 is CASSYAAGGKDTQYF. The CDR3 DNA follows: TGTGCCAGCAGTTACGCGGCGGGGGGGAAAGATACGCAGTATTTT.

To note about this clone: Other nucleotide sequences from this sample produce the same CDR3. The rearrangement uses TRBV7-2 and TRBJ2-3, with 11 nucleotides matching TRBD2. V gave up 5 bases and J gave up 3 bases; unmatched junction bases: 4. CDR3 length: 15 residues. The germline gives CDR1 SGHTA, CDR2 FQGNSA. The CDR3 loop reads CASSLSGRGTDTQYF. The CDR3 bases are TGTGCCAGCAGCCTTAGCGGGAGGGGGACAGATACGCAGTATTTT.

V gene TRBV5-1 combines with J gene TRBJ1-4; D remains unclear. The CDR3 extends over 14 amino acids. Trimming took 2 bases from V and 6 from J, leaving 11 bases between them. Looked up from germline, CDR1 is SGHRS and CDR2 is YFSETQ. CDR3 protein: CASSFGNGDEKLFF. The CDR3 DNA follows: TGCGCCAGCAGCTTCGGGAATGGGGATGAAAAACTGTTTTTT. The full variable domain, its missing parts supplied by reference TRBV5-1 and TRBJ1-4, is KAGVTQTPRYLIKTRGQQVTLSCSPISGHRSVSWYQQTPGQGLQFLFEYFSETQRNKGNFPGRFSGRQFSNSRSEMNVSTLELGDSALYLCASSFGNGDEKLFFGSGTQLSVL.

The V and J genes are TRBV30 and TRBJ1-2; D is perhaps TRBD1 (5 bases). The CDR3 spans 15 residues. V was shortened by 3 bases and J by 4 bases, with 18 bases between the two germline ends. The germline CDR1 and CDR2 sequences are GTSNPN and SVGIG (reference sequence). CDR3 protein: CAWRRWGGATYGYTF. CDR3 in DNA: TGTGCCTGGAGAAGGTGGGGAGGGGCAACCTATGGCTACACCTTC.

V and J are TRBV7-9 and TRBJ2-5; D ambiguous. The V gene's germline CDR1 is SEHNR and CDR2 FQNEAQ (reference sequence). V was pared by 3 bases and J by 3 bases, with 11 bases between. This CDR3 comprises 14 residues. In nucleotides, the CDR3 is TGTGCCAGCAGCTTTGATCTAGTCAAAGAGACCCAGTACTTC. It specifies CASSFDLVKETQYF. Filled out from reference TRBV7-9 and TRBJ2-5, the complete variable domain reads DTGVSQNPRHKITKRGQNVTFRCDPISEHNRLYWYRQTLGQGPEFLTYFQNEAQLEKSRLLSDRFSAERPKGSFSTLEIQRTEQGDSAMYLCASSFDLVKETQYFGPGTRLLVL.

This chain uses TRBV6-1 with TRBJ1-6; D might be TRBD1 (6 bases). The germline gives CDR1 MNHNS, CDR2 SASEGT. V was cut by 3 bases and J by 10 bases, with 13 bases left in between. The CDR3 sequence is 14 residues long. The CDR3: CASSDPKGGSPLHF. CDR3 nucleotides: TGTGCCAGCAGTGACCCGAAGGGGGGGTCACCCCTCCACTTT.

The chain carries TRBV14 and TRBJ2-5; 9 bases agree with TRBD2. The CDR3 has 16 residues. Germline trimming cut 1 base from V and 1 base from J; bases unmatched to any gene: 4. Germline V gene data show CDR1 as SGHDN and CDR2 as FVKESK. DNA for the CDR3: TGTGCCAGCAGCCAAGTTGGCGGGGGGGTCCAAGAGACCCAGTACTTC. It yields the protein CASSQVGGGVQETQYF.

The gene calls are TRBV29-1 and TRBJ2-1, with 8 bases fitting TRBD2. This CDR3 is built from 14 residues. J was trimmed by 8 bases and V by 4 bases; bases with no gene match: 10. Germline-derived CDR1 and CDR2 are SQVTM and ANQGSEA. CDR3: CSVVDSGTRYEQFF. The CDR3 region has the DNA TGCAGCGTTGTAGATTCCGGGACTAGATATGAGCAGTTCTTC.

The CDR3 spells CASSPSGGISYEQYF. The CDR3 nucleotides read TGTGCCAGCTCGCCTAGCGGGGGGATCTCCTACGAGCAGTACTTC. The rearrangement links TRBV18 to TRBJ2-7; the match to TRBD2 covers 11 bases. The CDR3 is 15 amino acids. The V gene's germline CDR1 is KGHSH and CDR2 LQKENI. V gave up 6 bases and J gave up 0 bases; unmatched junction bases: 4.

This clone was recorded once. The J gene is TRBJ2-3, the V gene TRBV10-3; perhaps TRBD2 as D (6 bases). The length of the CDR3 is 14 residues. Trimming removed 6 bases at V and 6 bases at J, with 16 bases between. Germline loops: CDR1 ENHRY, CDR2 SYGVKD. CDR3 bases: TGTGCCATCAGCGGACTTAGCGGTGGGGATACGCAGTATTTT. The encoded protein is CAISGLSGGDTQYF.

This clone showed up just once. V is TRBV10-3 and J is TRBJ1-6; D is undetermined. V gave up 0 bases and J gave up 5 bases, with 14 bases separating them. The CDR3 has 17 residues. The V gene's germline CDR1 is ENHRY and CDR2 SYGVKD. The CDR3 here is CAISESKEGNNNSPLHF. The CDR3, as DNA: TGTGCCATCAGTGAGTCAAAGGAAGGGAATAATAATTCACCCCTCCACTTT.

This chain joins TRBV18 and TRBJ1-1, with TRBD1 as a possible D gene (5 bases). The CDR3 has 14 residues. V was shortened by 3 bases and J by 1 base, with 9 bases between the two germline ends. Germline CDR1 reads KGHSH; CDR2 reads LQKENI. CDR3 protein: CASSPDSQNTEAFF. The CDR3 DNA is TGTGCCAGCTCACCCGACAGCCAGAACACTGAAGCTTTCTTT. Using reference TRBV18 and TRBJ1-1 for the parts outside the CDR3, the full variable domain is NAGVMQNPRHLVRRRGQEARLRCSPMKGHSHVYWYRQLPEEGLKFMVYLQKENIIDESGMPKERFSAEFPKEGPSILRIQQVVRGDSAAYFCASSPDSQNTEAFFGQGTRLTVV.

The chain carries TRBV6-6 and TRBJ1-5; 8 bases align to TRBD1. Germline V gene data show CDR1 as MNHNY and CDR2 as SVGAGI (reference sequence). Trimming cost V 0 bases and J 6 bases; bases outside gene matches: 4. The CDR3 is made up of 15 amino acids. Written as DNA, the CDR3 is TGTGCCAGCAGTTACTCGTCAGGGGGCGGTCAGCCCCAGCATTTT. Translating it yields CASSYSSGGGQPQHF.

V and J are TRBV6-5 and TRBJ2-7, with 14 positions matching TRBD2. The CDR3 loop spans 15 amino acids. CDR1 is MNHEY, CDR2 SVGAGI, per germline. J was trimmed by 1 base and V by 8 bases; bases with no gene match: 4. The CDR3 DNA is TGTGCCAGCCGACTAGCGGGGGGGCAATCCTACGAGCAGTACTTC. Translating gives CASRLAGGQSYEQYF.

CDR3 loop: CASSDRGRIYEQYF. The CDR3 region has the DNA TGTGCCAGCAGTGACAGGGGGCGGATTTACGAGCAGTACTTC. The gene calls are TRBV2 and TRBJ2-7; 8 bases agree with TRBD1. The germline V gene has CDR1 SNHLY and CDR2 FYNNEI. The trim removed 3 bases at V and 4 bases at J, leaving 5 bases unmatched. The CDR3 consists of 14 residues.

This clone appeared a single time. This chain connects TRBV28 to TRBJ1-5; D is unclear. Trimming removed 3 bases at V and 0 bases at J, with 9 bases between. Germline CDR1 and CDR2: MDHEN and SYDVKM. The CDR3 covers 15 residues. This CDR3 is CASSLDLYSNQPQHF. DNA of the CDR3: TGTGCCAGCAGTTTGGACCTTTATAGCAATCAGCCCCAGCATTTT.

Written as DNA, the CDR3 is TGTGCCAGCAGTTCCGGGACTTTCCAGTCCTACGAGCAGTACTTC. Translation: CASSSGTFQSYEQYF. The J gene is TRBJ2-7, the V gene TRBV6-5; TRBD2 might be the D (6 bases). The CDR3 length is 15 residues. Germline CDR1 is MNHEY and CDR2 is SVGAGI. V was trimmed by 4 bases and J by 1 base, leaving 14 bases between them.

CDR3 bases: TGCGCCAGCAGTCAATCGACCTCGGGGACAGGGAAAAATAACGAGCAGTACTTC. Protein sequence: CASSQSTSGTGKNNEQYF. V gene TRBV23-1 combines with J gene TRBJ2-7; 9 nucleotides agree with TRBD1. TRBV23-1 belongs to the ORF category, with a function that is uncertain. The CDR3 sequence is 18 residues long. The V gene end was trimmed by 0 bases and the J gene end by 5 bases; junction bases not matched to a gene: 14.

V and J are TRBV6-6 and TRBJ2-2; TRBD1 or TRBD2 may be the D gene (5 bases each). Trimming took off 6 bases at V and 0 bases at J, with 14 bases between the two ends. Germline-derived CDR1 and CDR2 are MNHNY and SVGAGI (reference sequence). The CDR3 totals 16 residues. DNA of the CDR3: TGTGCCAGCAGACTTAGGGACCTCACGAACACCGGGGAGCTGTTTTTT. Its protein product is CASRLRDLTNTGELFF.

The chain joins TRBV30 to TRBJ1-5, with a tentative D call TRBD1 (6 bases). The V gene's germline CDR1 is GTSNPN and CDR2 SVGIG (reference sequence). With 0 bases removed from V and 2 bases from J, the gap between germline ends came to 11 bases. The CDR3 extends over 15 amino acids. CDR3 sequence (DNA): TGTGCCTGGAGTGTATGGGGGGCAGGCAATCAGCCCCAGCATTTT. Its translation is CAWSVWGAGNQPQHF.

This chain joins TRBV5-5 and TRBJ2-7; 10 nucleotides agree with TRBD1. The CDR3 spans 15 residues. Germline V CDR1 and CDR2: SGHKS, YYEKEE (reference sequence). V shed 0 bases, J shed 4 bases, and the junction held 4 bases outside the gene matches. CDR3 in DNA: TGTGCCAGCAGCTTGGTGGGACAGGGGATGTACGAGCAGTACTTC. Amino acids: CASSLVGQGMYEQYF.

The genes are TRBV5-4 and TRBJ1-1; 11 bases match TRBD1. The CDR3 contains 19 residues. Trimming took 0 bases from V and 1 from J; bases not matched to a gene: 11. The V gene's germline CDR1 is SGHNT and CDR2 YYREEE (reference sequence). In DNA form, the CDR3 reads TGTGCCAGCAGCTTGGCGGACAGGGGGCGTTTGGTGGGGAACACTGAAGCTTTCTTT. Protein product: CASSLADRGRLVGNTEAFF.

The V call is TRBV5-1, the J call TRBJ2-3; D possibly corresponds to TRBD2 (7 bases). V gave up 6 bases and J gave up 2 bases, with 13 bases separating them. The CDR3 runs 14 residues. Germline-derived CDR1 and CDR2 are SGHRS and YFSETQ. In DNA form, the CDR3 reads TGCGCCAGCATGATGGGGGGGCTCACAGATACGCAGTATTTT. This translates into CASMMGGLTDTQYF.

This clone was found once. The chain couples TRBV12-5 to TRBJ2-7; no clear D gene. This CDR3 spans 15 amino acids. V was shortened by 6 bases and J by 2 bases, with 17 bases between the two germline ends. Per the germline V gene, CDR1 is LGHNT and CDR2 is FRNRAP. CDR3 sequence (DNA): TGTGCTAGTGGCCCTACTGGAAGCTCGGCCTACGAGCAGTACTTC. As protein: CASGPTGSSAYEQYF. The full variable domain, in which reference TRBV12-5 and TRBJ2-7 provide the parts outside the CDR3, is DARVTQTPRHKVTEMGQEVTMRCQPILGHNTVFWYRQTMMQGLELLAYFRNRAPLDDSGMPKDRFSAEMPDATLATLKIQPSEPRDSAVYFCASGPTGSSAYEQYFGPGTRLTVT.

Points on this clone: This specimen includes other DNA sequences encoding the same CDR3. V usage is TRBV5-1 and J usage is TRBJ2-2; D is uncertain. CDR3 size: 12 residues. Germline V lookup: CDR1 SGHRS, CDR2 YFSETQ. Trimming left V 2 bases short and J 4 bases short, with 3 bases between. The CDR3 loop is CASSFTTGELFF. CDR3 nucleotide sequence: TGCGCCAGCAGCTTTACCACCGGGGAGCTGTTTTTT.

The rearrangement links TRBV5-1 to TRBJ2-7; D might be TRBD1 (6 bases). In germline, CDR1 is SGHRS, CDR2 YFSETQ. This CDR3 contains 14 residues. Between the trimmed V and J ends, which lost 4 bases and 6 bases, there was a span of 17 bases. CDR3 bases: TGCGCCAGCAGCGTAAACGGACAGTTTATCGAGCAGTACTTC. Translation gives CASSVNGQFIEQYF.